The present entry profiles one T cell receptor beta chain with its context. At least ten counts were recorded for this clonotype. The target of this receptor is not known. One base away there is no much larger clone; base qualities are not given. The sample was run on an Illumina NovaSeq 6000. TCRalpha and TCRbeta cDNA libraries were constructed by 5'RACE with constant-segment primers, with sample barcodes and unique molecular identifiers being introduced. RNA was extracted from every sample with Trizol reagent. Libraries were amplified in two PCR steps, with a second sample barcode and Illumina TruSeq adapters added in the second step. Sequencing of libraries was performed on an Illumina NovaSeq with 2 x 150 bp paired-end reads. Regarding the original processing steps: The reads were demultiplexed and collapsed into UMI-guided consensus sequences using migec v1.2.7. With mixcr v2.1.11, UMI consensuses were aligned to TRA and TRB V and J templates and assembled into clonotypes. Clonotypes were classified as expanded or contracted when called significant by both edgeR and NoisET, with noise models trained on biological replicates. For edgeR calls, the cutoffs were a false discovery rate-adjusted p below 0.01 and a log2 fold-change threshold of 1. As an exploratory analysis of dynamics, max-normalized trajectories of the 1000 most abundant clonotypes were examined by PCA with hierarchical clustering. The CD4 or CD8 phenotype of responding clones was assigned using the separately sequenced CD4+ and CD8+ repertoires. Starting from the raw public reads, TCRdb applied fastp trimming at Q25, assembled clones with MiXCR and retained in-frame beta chains. Rows are unified per CDR3 protein, each entry keeping the most common DNA and genes. Clone size and V and J calls follow TCRdb, not the original study. The sample table lists roughly 52,000 distinct CDR3 sequences, over 7.5% of them with a count of one. Of the sample, about 1.2% is held by the ten largest clones.

This record belongs to a study of T-cell memory formation after mild COVID-19 (dated by TCRdb to the early 2020s). Notes on the research overall: TCR sequence clusters from the two donors were largely donor specific. T-cell clones expanding and contracting after mild COVID-19 in a couple of donors were tracked by longitudinal TCRalpha and TCRbeta repertoire sequencing. Two young, previously healthy adult volunteers made up the cohort, one male and one female.

Ficoll-Paque density gradient centrifugation was used to isolate PBMCs. Paper-wide results and their limitations: Only two mild cases were covered in the study, and larger cohorts including severe cases with pre-infection samples were considered necessary. Some responding clones were detected in pre-infection memory, suggesting pre-existing cross-reactive memory T cells joined the SARS-CoV-2 response. Contracting CD4+ clones were found mainly in CM and EM memory subsets, while CD8+ clones were enriched in EMRA. Whether the second-wave clones peaking on day 37 were SARS-CoV-2 specific was not confirmed. Clones that contracted from day 15 to 85 showed balanced CD4/CD8 phenotypes, whereas a second wave of clones that expanded from day 15 to 37 leaned towards CD4+.

Spanning cysteine to phenylalanine, the CDR3 consists of 14 amino acids. The kept DNA is CDR3 alone, 42 bases in frame from the first base. Via the germline V gene, CDR1 is SGHRS and CDR2 YFSETQ. Trimming leaves V shorter by 4 bases and J shorter by 5 bases, with the junction holding 6 bases beyond the gene matches. The clonotype was recovered from a man between 18 and 35 years old who had mild COVID-19 (a few samples of this study predate the infection). The sample titles of this study are shuffled in the database, so cell type and time point are left out; the donor was told from shared clones. The rearrangement combines TRBV5-1 with TRBJ2-7, with 10 middle bases fitting TRBD1. Material for sequencing was PBMCs or a T cell subset sorted from them (not recorded which). At the DNA level, the sequence is TGCGCCAGCAGCCATCCAGACAGGGGGCACGAGCAGTACTTC. Its translation is CASSHPDRGHEQYF.